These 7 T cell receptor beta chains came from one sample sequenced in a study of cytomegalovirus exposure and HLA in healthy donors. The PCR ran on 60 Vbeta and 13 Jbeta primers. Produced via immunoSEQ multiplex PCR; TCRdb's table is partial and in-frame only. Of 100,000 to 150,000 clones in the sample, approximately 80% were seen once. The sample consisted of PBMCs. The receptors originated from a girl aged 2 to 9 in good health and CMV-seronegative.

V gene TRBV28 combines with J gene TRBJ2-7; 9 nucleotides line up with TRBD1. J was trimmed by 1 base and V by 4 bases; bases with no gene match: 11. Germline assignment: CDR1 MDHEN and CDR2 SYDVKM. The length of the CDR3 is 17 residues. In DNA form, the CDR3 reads TGTGCCAGCAGTTCGTCAACAGGGGGCAGACGATCCTACGAGCAGTACTTC. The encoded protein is CASSSSTGGRRSYEQYF.

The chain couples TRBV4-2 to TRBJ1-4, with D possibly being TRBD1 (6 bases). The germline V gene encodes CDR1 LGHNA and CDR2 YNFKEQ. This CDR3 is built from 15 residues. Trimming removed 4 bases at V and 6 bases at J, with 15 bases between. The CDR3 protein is CASSRGTGLDEKLFF. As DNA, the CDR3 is TGTGCCAGCAGCCGAGGAACAGGGCTCGATGAAAAACTGTTTTTT.

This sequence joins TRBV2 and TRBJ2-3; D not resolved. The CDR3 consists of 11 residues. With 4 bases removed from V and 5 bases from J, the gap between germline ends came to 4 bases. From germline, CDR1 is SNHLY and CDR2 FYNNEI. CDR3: CASSGKDTQYF. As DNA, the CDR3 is TGTGCCAGCAGTGGTAAAGATACGCAGTATTTT.

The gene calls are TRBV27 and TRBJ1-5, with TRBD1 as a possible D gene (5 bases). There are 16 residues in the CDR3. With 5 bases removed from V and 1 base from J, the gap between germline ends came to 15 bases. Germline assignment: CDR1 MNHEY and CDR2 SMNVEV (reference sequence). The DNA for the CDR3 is TGTGCCAGCAGTCCCGGGGGTTTACAGAGCAATCAGCCCCAGCATTTT. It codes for CASSPGGLQSNQPQHF.

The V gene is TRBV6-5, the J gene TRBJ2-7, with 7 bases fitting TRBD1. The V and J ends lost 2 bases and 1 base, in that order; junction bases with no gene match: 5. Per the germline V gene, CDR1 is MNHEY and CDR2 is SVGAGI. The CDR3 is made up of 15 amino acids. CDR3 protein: CASSYRLTGSYEQYF. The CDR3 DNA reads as TGTGCCAGCAGTTACCGATTGACAGGGTCCTACGAGCAGTACTTC.

This chain's CDR3 is CSVKVGQGYTDTQYF. CDR3 coding DNA: TGCAGCGTTAAAGTAGGACAGGGCTACACAGATACGCAGTATTTT. The V gene is TRBV29-1, the J gene TRBJ2-3; 8 nucleotides line up with TRBD1. The CDR3 consists of 15 residues. Unmatched junction bases numbered 9, after V lost 5 bases and J lost 2 bases. Germline CDR1 and CDR2: SQVTM and ANQGSEA.

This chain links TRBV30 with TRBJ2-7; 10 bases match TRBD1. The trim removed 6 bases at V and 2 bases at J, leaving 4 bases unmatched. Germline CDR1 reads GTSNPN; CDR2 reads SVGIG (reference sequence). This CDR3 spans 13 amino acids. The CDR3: CACGGQGAYEQYF. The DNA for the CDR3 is TGTGCCTGTGGTGGACAGGGGGCCTACGAGCAGTACTTC.